This TCR beta chain was documented in a study of blood T cell repertoires in COVID-19 (dated by TCRdb to about 2020). General notes on the study: Samples covering the acute and convalescent phases of COVID-19 were provided by collaborators in the United States, Italy and Spain. The material from the prospective study consisted of cDNA or gDNA derived from T cells, B-cell-depleted T cells, or PBMCs. Deeply sampled blood TCRbeta repertoires from subjects exposed to, actively infected with, or recovered from COVID-19 were included in the dataset. The repertoires were released in a freely available public database intended as a resource for research on the immune response to SARS-CoV-2. The samples were drawn from two sources: the first 160 participants of the ongoing ImmuneRACE study, and 1,000 to 1,500 subjects contributed by 6 global collaborators. A de-identified subject ID, COVID-19 status, age in years and sex were almost always included in the sample metadata. Where available, HLA class I and class II types were taken from metadata supplied by the sample provider and were not determined by assay-based typing. Here is what the overall study found, with its caveats: The quantity of clinical and demographic metadata differed by source and by participant and was supplied without curation.

Inclusive of the bounding cysteine and phenylalanine, the CDR3 is 15 residues long. The DNA shown is the 45-base CDR3, in frame from base 1. V loses 6 bases at its end and J loses 1 base; junction bases beyond the gene matches: 3. Via the germline V gene, CDR1 is MNHEY and CDR2 SVGEGT. TCRbeta CDR3 regions were amplified from genomic DNA by means of the immunoSEQ Assay, a bias-controlled multiplex PCR. Processing in the source paper ran as follows. Within the assay, amplification of reference gene primers was used to estimate how many nucleated cells each sample contained. To quantify the absolute abundance of each unique TCRbeta CDR3 rearrangement, sequence reads were collapsed and filtered. For each sample, productive Simpson clonality was calculated as the square root of Simpson's diversity index over productive rearrangements. TCRdb's version of the immuneACCESS table is confined to in-frame rearrangements and falls short of the full clone set. An unresolved V gene accounts for under half of the shortfall where checked; the remainder is of unknown origin. V and J calls and clone size are given by that table; D and trimming were obtained from the DNA. The sample table records hundreds of thousands of clones; around nine tenths of these occur just once. In total, the top ten clones hold about 1.2% of the sample.

Whole blood was collected in K2EDTA tubes by collaborating institutions according to the institutions' own protocols. For TCRbeta analysis, collaborator samples were shipped as frozen whole blood, as isolated PBMCs, or as DNA extracted from either sample type. As for this clone: What antigen it recognizes has not been identified. Base qualities are not at hand, and no much larger clone is one base apart.

The sample was peripheral blood. This receptor chain uses TRBV6-2 or TRBV6-3 and TRBJ2-3, with 11 bases in between that match TRBD2. This TCR came from a man in his sixties or seventies with acute or convalescent COVID-19. The CDR3 here reads CASSKLAGGTDTQYF. Here is the DNA: TGTGCCAGCAGCAAACTAGCGGGAGGCACAGATACGCAGTATTTT.